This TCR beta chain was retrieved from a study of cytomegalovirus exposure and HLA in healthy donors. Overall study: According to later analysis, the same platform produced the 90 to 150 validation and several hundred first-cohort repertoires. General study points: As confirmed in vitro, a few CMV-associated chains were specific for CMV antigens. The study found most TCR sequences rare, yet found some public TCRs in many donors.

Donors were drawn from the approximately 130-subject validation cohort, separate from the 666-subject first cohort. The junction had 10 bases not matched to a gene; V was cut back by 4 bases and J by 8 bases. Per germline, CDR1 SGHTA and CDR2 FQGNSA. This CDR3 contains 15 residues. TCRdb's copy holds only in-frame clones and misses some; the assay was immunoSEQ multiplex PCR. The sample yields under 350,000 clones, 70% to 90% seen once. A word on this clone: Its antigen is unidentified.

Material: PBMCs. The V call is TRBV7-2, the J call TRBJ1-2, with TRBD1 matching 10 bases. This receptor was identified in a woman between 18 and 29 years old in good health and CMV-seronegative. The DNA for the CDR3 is TGTGCCAGCAGCTCCGGGGTGACAGGGGGCGACGGCTACACCTTC. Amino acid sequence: CASSSGVTGGDGYTF.